The entry below gives a single T cell receptor (beta chain) sequence along with its context. What it binds is unknown. This CDR3 region has 15 residues. Germline CDR1 reads LGHNA; CDR2 reads YSLEER. After removal of 4 bases from V and 4 bases from J, the junction contained 8 bases not matched to a gene. This sample stems from a study of T cell responses to AZD1222 COVID-19 vaccine. General study results and limits: As reported, nearly half of all spike-specific TCRs target variant regions that are unmutated. The sample set comprised mostly white British donors with more females, and clonal diversity was possibly underestimated. The study sampled repertoires only after the peak T cell response.

Clones were sequenced by immunoSEQ multiplex PCR, and TCRdb holds only the in-frame ones, with some missing. The sample consists of about 150,000 clones, 87% of them appearing once. Second doses were pooled across both intervals (about 4 or about 12 weeks). The V call is TRBV4-3, the J call TRBJ2-7; the match to TRBD1 covers 9 bases. Sequencing was performed on peripheral blood, taken 28 days after the second AZD1222 dose. This sequence was found in an adult who received the AZD1222 COVID-19 vaccine. This CDR3 reads CASSPRAGTGYEQYF. The CDR3 region has the DNA TGCGCCAGCAGCCCCCGAGCTGGGACAGGGTACGAGCAGTACTTC.